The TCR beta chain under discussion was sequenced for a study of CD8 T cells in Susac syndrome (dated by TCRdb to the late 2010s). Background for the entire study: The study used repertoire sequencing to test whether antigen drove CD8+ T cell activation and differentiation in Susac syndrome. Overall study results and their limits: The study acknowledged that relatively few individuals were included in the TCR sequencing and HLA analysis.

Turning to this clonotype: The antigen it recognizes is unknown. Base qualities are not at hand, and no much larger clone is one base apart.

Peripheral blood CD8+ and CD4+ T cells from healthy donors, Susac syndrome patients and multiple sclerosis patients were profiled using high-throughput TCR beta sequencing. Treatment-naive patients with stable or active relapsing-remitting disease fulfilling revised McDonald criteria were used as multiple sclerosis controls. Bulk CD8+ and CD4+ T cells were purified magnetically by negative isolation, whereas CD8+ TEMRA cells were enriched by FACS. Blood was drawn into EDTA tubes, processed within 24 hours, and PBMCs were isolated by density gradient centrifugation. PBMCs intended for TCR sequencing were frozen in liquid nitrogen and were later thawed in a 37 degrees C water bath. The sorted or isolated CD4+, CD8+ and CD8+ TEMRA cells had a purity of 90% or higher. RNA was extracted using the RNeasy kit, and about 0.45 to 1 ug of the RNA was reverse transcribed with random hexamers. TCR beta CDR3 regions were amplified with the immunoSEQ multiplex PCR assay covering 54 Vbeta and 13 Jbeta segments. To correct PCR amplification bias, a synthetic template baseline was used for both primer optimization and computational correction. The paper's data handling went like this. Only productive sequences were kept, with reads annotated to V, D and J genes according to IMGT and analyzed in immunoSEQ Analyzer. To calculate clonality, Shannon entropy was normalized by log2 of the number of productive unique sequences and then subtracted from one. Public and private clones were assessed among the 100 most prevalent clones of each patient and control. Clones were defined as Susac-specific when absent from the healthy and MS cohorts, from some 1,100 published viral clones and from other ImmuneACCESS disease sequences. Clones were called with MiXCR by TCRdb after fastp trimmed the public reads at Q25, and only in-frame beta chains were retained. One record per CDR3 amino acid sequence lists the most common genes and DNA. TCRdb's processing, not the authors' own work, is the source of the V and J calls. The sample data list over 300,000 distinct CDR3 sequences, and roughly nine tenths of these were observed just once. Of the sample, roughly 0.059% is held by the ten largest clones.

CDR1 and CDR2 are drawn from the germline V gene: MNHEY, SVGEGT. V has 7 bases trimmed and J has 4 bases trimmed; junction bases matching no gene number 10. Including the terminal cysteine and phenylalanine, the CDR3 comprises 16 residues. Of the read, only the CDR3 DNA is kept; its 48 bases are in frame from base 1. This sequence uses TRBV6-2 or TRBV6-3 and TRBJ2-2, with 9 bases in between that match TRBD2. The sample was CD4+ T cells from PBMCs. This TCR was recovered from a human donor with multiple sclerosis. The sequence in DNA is TGTGCCAGCAACCCGTTAGCGGGAGCCTTCACCGGGGAGCTGTTTTTT. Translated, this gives CASNPLAGAFTGELFF.